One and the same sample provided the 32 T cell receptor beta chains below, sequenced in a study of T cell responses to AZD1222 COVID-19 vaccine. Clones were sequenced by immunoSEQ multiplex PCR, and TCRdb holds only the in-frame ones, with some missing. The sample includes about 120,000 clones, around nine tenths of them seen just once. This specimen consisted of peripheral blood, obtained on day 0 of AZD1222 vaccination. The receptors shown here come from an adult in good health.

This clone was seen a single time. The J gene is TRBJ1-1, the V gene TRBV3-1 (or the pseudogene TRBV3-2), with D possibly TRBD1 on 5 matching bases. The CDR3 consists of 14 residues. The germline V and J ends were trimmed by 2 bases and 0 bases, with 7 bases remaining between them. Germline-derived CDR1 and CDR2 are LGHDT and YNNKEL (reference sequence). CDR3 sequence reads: CASSQSTVNTEAFF. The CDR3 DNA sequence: TGTGCCAGCAGCCAATCGACAGTGAACACTGAAGCTTTCTTT.

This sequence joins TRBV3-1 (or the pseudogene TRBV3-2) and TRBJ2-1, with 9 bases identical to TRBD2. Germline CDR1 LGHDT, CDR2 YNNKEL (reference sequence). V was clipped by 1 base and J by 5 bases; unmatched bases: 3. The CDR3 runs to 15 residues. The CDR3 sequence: CASSQVGGGDNEQFF. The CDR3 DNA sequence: TGTGCCAGCAGCCAAGTCGGCGGGGGGGACAATGAGCAGTTCTTC.

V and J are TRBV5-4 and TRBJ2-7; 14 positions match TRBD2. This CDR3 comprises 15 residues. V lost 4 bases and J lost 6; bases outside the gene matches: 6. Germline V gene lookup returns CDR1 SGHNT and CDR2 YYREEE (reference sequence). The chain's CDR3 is CASSLTSGRDSEQYF. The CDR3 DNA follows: TGTGCCAGCAGCCTGACTAGCGGGAGGGATTCCGAGCAGTACTTC. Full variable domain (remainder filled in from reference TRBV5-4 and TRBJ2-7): ETGVTQSPTHLIKTRGQQVTLRCSSQSGHNTVSWYQQALGQGPQFIFQYYREEENGRGNFPPRFSGLQFPNYSSELNVNALELDDSALYLCASSLTSGRDSEQYFGPGTRLTVT.

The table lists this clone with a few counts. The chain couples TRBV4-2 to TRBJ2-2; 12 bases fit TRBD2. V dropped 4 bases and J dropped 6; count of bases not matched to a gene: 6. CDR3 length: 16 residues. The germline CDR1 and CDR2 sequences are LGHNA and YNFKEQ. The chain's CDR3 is CASSLPTSGGAGELFF. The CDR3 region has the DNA TGTGCCAGCAGCCTTCCGACTAGCGGGGGAGCCGGGGAGCTGTTTTTT.

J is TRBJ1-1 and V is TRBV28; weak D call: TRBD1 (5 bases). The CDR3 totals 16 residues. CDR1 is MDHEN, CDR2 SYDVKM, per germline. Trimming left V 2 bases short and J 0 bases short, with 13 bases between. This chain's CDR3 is CASSLIGAGMNTEAFF. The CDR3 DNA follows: TGTGCCAGCAGTTTAATAGGGGCAGGGATGAACACTGAAGCTTTCTTT.

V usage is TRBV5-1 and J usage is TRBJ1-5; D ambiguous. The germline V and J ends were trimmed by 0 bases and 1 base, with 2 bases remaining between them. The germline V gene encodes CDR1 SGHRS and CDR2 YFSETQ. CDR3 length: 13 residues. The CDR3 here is CASSLESNQPQHF. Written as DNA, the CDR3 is TGCGCCAGCAGCTTGGAAAGCAATCAGCCCCAGCATTTT.

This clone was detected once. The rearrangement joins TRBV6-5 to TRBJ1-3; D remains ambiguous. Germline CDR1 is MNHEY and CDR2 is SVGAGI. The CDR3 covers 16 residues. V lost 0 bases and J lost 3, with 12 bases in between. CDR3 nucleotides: TGTGCCAGCAGTTACTCAAGGGTACGCGGTGGAAACACCATATATTTT. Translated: CASSYSRVRGGNTIYF.

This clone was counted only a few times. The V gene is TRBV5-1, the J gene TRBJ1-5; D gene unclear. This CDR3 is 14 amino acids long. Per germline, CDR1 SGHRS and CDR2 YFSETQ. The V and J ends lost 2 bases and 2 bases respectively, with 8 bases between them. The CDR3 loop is CASSLGLGNQPQHF. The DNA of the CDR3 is TGCGCCAGCAGCTTAGGGTTGGGCAATCAGCCCCAGCATTTT.

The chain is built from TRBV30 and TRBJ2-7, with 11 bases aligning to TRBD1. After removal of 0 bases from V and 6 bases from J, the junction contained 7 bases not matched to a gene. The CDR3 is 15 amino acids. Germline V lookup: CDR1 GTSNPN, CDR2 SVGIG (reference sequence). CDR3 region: CAWSVWGQGDSEQYF. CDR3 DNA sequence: TGTGCCTGGAGTGTTTGGGGACAGGGGGATTCCGAGCAGTACTTC.

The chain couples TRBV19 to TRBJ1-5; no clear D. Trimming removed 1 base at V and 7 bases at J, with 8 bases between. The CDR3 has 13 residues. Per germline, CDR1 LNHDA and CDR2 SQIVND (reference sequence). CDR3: CASSIGGRQPQHF. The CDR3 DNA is TGTGCCAGTAGTATAGGAGGCCGGCAGCCCCAGCATTTT.

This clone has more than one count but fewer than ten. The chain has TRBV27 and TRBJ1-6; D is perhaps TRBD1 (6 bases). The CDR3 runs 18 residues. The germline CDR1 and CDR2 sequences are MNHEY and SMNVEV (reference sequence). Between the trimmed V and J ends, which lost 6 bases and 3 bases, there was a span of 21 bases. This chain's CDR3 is CASSPYLLDRHYNSPLHF. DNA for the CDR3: TGTGCCAGCAGCCCGTACCTTCTCGACAGGCACTATAATTCACCCCTCCACTTT.

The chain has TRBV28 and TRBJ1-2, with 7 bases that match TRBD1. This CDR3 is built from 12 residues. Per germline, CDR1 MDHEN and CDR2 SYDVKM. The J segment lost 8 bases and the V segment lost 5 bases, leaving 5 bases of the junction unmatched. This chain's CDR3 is CASSLNRGGYTF. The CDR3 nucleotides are TGTGCCAGCAGTCTCAACAGGGGCGGCTACACCTTC.

CDR3 DNA sequence: TGTGCCAGCAGTTATTCTTTGGGACAGGGCTACGAGCAGTACTTC. It yields the protein CASSYSLGQGYEQYF. V gene TRBV6-5 combines with J gene TRBJ2-7; the match to TRBD1 covers 9 bases. Germline V gene sequence: CDR1 MNHEY, CDR2 SVGAGI. The CDR3 has 15 amino acids. Losses at the gene ends were 3 bases for V and 3 bases for J; bases not matched to a gene: 6.

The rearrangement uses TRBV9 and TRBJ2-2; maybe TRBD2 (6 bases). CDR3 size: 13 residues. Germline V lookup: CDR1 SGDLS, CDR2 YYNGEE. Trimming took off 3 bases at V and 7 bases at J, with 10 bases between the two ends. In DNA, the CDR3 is TGTGCCAGCAGCGGGCCAGCGGGCGGGGAGCTGTTTTTT. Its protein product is CASSGPAGGELFF.

The CDR3 is CASSKETDYEQYF. DNA of the CDR3: TGTGCCAGCAGCAAGGAGACAGACTACGAGCAGTACTTC. The chain couples TRBV7-9 to TRBJ2-7, with D possibly TRBD1 on 5 matching bases. Germline loops: CDR1 SEHNR, CDR2 FQNEAQ (reference sequence). Trimming left V 5 bases short and J 3 bases short, with 11 bases between. The CDR3 is 13 residues long.

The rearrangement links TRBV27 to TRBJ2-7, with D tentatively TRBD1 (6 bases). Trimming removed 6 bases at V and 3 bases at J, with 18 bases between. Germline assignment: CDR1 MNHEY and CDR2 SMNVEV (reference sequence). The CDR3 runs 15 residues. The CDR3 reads CASRDPGTYGYEQYF. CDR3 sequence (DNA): TGTGCCAGCAGGGACCCTGGGACATACGGCTACGAGCAGTACTTC.

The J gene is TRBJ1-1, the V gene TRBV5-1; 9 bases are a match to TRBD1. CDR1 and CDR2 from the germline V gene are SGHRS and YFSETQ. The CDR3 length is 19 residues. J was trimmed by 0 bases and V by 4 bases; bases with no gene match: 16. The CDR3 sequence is CASSLPVGGQGQLNTEAFF. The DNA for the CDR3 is TGCGCCAGCAGCCTGCCGGTCGGGGGACAGGGACAATTGAACACTGAAGCTTTCTTT.

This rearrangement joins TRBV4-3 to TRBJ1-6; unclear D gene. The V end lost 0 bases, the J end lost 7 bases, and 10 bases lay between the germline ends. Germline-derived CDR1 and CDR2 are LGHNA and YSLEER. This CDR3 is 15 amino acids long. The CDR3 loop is CASSQEPTANSPLHF. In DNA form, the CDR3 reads TGCGCCAGCAGCCAAGAGCCAACCGCGAATTCACCCCTCCACTTT.

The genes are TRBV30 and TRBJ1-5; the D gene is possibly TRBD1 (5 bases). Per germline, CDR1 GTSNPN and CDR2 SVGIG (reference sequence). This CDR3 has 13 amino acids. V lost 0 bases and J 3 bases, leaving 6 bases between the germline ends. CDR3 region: CAWSVQVNQPQHF. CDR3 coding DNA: TGTGCCTGGAGTGTACAGGTCAATCAGCCCCAGCATTTT.

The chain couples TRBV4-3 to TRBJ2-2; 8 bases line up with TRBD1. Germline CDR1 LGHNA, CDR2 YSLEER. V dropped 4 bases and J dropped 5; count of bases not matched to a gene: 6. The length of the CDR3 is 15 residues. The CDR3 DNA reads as TGCGCCAGCAGCCTTGGGACAGGATGGACCGGGGAGCTGTTTTTT. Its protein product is CASSLGTGWTGELFF.

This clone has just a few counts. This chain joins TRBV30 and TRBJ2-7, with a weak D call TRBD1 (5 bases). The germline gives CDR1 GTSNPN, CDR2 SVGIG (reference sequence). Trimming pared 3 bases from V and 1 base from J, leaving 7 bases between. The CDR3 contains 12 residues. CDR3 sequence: CAWRQVSYEQYF. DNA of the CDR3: TGTGCCTGGAGACAGGTATCCTACGAGCAGTACTTC.

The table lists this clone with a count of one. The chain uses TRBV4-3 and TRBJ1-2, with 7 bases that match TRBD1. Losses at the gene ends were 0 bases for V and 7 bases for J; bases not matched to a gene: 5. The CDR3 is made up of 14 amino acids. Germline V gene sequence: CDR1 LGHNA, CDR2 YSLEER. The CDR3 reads CASSQDNRDSGYTF. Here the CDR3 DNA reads TGCGCCAGCAGCCAAGACAACAGGGACAGTGGCTACACCTTC.

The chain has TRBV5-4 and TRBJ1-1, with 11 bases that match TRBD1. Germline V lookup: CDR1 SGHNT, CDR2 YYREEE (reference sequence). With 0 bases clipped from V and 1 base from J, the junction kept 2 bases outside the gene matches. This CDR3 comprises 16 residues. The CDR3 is CASSLGDRGWNTEAFF. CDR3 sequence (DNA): TGTGCCAGCAGCTTGGGGGACAGGGGGTGGAACACTGAAGCTTTCTTT.

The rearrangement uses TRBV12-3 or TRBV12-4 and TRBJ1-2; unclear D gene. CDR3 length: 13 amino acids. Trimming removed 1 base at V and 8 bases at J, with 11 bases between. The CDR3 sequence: CASSLVETRGYTF. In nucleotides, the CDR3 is TGTGCCAGCAGTTTAGTCGAGACGAGGGGCTACACCTTC.

CDR3 sequence (DNA): TGCGCCAGCAGCCAAGATTCCCGGTGGGCCACTGAAGCTTTCTTT. Its protein is CASSQDSRWATEAFF. This sequence joins TRBV4-3 and TRBJ1-1; D not resolved. The CDR3 has 15 amino acids. The V gene's germline CDR1 is LGHNA and CDR2 YSLEER. The germline V and J ends were trimmed by 0 bases and 4 bases, with 12 bases remaining between them.

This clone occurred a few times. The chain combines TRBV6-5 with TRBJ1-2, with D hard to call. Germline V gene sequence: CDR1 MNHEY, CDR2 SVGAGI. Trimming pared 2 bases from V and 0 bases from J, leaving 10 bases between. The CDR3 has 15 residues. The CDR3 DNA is TGTGCCAGCAGTTACCTTAAGACCTCTAACTATGGCTACACCTTC. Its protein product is CASSYLKTSNYGYTF.

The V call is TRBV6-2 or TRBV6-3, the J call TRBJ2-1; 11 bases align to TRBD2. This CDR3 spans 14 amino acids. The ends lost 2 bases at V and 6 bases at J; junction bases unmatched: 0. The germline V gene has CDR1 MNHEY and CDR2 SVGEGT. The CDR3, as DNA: TGTGCCAGCAGTTACGGGACTAGCGGCAATGAGCAGTTCTTC. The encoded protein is CASSYGTSGNEQFF.

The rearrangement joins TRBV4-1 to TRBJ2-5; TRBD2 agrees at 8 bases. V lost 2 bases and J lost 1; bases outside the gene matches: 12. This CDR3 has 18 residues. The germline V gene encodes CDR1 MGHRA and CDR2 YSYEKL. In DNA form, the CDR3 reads TGCGCCAGCAGCCAACCCATCGATGGCCTAGCGGGCCAAGAGACCCAGTACTTC. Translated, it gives CASSQPIDGLAGQETQYF.

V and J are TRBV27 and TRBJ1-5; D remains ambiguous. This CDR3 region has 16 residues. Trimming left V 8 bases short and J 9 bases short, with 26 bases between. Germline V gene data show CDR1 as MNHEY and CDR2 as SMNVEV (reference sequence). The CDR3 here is CASGPVGREYKRPQHF. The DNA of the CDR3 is TGTGCCAGCGGCCCGGTAGGAAGGGAATACAAAAGGCCCCAGCATTTT.

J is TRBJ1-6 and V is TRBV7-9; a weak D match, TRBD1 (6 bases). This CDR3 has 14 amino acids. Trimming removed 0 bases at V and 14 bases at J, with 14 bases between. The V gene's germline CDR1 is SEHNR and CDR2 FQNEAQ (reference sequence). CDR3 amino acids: CASSLAGAGQALHF. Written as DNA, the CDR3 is TGTGCCAGCAGCTTAGCGGGGGCAGGGCAGGCCCTCCACTTT.

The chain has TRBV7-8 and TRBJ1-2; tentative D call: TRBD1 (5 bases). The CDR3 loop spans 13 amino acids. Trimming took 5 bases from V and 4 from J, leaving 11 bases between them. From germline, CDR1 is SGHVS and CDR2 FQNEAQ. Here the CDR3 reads CASSRPGRYGYTF. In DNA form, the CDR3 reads TGTGCCAGCAGCCGCCCAGGGCGCTATGGCTACACCTTC.

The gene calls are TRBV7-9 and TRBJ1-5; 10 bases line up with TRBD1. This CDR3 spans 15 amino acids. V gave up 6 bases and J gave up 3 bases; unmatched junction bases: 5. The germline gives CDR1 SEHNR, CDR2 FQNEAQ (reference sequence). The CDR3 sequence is CASSPGTGDNQPQHF. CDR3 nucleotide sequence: TGTGCCAGCAGTCCGGGGACAGGGGACAATCAGCCCCAGCATTTT.